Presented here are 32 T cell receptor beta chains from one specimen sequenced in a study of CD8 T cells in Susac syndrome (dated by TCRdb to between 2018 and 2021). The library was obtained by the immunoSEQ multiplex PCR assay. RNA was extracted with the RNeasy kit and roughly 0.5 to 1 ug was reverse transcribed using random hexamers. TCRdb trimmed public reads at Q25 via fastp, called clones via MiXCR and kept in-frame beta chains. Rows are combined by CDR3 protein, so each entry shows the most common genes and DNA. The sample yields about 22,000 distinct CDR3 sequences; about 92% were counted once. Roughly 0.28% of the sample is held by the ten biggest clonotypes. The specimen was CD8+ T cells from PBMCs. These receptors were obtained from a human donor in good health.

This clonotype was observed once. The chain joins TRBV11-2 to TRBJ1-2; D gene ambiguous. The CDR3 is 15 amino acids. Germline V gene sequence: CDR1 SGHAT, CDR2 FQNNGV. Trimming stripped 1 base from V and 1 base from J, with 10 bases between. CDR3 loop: CASSLVGGINYGYTF. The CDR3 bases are TGTGCCAGCAGCTTAGTGGGCGGCATTAACTATGGCTACACCTTC.

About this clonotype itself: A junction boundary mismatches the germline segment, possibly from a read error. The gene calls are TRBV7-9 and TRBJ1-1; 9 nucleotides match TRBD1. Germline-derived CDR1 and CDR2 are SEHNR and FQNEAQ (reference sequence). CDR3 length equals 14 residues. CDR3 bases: TGTGCCAGCAGAGGGACAGGGTGGGCCACTGAAGCTCTCTTT. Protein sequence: CASRGTGWATEALF.

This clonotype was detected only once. DNA for the CDR3: TGTGCCAGCAGCCCAAGCGGAGGGCTTACCTACAATGAGCAGTTCTTC. It yields the protein CASSPSGGLTYNEQFF. The chain is built from TRBV7-6 and TRBJ2-1; the D gene is possibly TRBD2 (6 bases). Germline V CDR1 and CDR2: SGHVS, FNYEAQ. This CDR3 comprises 16 residues. V was cut by 5 bases and J by 2 bases, with 16 bases left in between.

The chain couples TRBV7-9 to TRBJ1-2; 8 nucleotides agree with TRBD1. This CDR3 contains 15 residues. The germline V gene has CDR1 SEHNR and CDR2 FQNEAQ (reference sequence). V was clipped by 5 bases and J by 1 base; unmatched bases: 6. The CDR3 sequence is CASSQDRGSNYGYTF. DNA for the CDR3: TGTGCCAGCAGCCAAGACAGGGGAAGTAACTATGGCTACACCTTC. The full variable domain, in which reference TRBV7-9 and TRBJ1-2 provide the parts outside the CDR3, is DTGVSQNPRHKITKRGQNVTFRCDPISEHNRLYWYRQTLGQGPEFLTYFQNEAQLEKSRLLSDRFSAERPKGSFSTLEIQRTEQGDSAMYLCASSQDRGSNYGYTFGSGTRLTVV.

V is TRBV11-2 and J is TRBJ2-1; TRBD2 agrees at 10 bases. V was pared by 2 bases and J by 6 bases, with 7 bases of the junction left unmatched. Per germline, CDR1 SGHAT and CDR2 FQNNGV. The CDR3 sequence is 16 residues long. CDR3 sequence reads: CASSLLKSGGANEQFF. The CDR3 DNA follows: TGTGCCAGCAGCTTATTGAAGAGCGGGGGGGCCAATGAGCAGTTCTTC.

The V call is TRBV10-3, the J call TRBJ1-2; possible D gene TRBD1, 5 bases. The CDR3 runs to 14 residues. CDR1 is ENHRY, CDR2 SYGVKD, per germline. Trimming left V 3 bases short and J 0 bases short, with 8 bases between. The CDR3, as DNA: TGTGCCATCAGTGAAGGGGAGGCTAACTATGGCTACACCTTC. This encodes CAISEGEANYGYTF.

CDR3 DNA: TGTGCCAGCAGCCAAGGCTCTAGCTACGAGCAGTACTTC. This codes for CASSQGSSYEQYF. This chain uses TRBV16 with TRBJ2-7; D is uncertain. The CDR3 loop spans 13 amino acids. Trimming took 2 bases from V and 3 from J, leaving 8 bases between them. Germline CDR1 KGHSY, CDR2 FQNENV.

CDR3 DNA: TGTGCCAGCAGCTCCCCGACAGGGCCCCACGAGCAGTACTTC. Protein product: CASSSPTGPHEQYF. The chain links TRBV7-9 to TRBJ2-7; 7 bases are a match to TRBD1. J was trimmed by 5 bases and V by 4 bases; bases with no gene match: 8. The length of the CDR3 is 14 residues. Germline CDR1 SEHNR, CDR2 FQNEAQ (reference sequence).

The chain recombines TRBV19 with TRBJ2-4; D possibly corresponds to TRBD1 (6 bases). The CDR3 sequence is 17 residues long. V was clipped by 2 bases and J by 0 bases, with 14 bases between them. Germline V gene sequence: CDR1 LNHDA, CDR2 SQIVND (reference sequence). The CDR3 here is CASSISRDNLAKNIQYF. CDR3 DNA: TGTGCCAGTAGTATAAGCCGGGACAACCTAGCCAAAAACATTCAGTACTTC.

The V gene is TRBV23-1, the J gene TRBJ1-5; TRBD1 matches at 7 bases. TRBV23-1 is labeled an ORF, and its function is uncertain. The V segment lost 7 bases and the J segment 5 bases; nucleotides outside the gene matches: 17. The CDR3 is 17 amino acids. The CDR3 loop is CASNRSDRVGVYQPQHF. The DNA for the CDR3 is TGCGCCAGCAACCGGTCCGACAGGGTCGGTGTGTATCAGCCCCAGCATTTT.

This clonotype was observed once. The CDR3 DNA reads TGTGCCAGCAGCTCCGGACAGGGTGAGCAGTACTTC. Translation: CASSSGQGEQYF. The V call is TRBV7-9, the J call TRBJ2-7; 8 bases fit TRBD1. Germline V gene sequence: CDR1 SEHNR, CDR2 FQNEAQ (reference sequence). J gave up 7 bases and V 4 bases, and 3 bases lay outside the gene matches. The CDR3 length is 12 residues.

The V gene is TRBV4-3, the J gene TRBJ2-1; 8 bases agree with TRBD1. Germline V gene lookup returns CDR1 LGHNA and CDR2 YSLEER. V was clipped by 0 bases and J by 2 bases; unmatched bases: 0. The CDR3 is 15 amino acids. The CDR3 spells CASSQDRGPYNEQFF. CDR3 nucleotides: TGCGCCAGCAGCCAAGACAGGGGGCCCTACAATGAGCAGTTCTTC.

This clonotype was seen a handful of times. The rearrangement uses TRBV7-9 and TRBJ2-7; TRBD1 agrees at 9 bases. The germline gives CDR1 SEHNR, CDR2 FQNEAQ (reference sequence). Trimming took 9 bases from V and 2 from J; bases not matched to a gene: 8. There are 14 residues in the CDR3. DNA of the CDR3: TGTGCCAGTAGCCCGGGACAGGGTCCCTACGAGCAGTACTTC. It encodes CASSPGQGPYEQYF. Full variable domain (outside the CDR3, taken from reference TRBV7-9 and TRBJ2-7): DTGVSQNPRHKITKRGQNVTFRCDPISEHNRLYWYRQTLGQGPEFLTYFQNEAQLEKSRLLSDRFSAERPKGSFSTLEIQRTEQGDSAMYLCASSPGQGPYEQYFGPGTRLTVT.

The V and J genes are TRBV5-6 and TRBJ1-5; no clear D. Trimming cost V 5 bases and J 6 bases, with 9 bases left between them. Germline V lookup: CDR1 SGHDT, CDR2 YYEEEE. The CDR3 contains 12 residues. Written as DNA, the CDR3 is TGTGCCAGCAGTTCACAGTTTCAGCCCCAGCATTTT. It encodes CASSSQFQPQHF.

The CDR3 spells CASSPQGLPYEQYF. CDR3 DNA sequence: TGTGCCAGCAGCCCACAGGGGTTGCCCTACGAGCAGTACTTC. The rearrangement uses TRBV13 and TRBJ2-7, with 7 bases that match TRBD1. The V gene's germline CDR1 is PRHDT and CDR2 FYEKMQ (reference sequence). Trimming removed 5 bases from V and 2 bases from J; junction bases left unmatched: 6. The CDR3 is 14 amino acids. Full variable domain (missing parts from reference TRBV13 and TRBJ2-7): AAGVIQSPRHLIKEKRETATLKCYPIPRHDTVYWYQQGPGQDPQFLISFYEKMQSDKGSIPDRFSAQQFSDYHSELNMSSLELGDSALYFCASSPQGLPYEQYFGPGTRLTVT.

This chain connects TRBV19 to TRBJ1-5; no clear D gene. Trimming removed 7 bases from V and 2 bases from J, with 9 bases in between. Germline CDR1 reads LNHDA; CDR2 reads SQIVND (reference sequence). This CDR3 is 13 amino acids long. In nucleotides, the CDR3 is TGTGCCAGTAACCCCGACGGCAATCAGCCCCAGCATTTT. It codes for CASNPDGNQPQHF.

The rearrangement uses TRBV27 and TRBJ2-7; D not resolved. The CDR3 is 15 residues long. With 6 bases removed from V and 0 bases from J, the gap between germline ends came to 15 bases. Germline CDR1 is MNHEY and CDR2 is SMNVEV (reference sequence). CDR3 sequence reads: CASSPVQFLSYEQYF. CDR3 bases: TGTGCCAGCAGCCCTGTGCAGTTCCTCTCCTACGAGCAGTACTTC.

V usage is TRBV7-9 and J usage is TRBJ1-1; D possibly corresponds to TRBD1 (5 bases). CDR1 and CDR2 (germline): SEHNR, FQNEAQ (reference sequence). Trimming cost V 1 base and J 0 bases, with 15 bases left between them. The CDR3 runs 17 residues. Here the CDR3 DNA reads TGTGCCAGCAGCTTAGTTGCCGGGGGTCCCATGAACACTGAAGCTTTCTTT. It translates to CASSLVAGGPMNTEAFF.

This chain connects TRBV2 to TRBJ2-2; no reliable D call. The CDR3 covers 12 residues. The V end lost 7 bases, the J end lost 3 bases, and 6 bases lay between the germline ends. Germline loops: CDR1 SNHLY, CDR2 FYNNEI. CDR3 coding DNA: TGTGCCAGCACTCCATACACCGGGGAGCTGTTTTTT. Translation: CASTPYTGELFF.

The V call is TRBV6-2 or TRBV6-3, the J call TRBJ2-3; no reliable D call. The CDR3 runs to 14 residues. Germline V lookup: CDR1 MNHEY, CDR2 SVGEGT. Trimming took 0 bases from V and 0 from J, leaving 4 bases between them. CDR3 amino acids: CASSYSTSTDTQYF. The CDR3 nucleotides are TGTGCCAGCAGTTACTCGACTAGCACAGATACGCAGTATTTT.

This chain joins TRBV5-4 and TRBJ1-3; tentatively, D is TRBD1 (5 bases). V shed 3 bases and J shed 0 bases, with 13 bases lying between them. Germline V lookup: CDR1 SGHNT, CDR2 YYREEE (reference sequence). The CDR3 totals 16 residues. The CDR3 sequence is CASSSGTEASGNTIYF. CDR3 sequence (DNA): TGTGCCAGCAGCTCTGGGACGGAGGCCTCTGGAAACACCATATATTTT.

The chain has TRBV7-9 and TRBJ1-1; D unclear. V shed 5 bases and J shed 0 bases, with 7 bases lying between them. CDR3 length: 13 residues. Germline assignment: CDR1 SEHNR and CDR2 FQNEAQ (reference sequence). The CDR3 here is CASSLPMNTEAFF. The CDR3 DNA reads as TGTGCCAGCAGCCTCCCCATGAACACTGAAGCTTTCTTT.

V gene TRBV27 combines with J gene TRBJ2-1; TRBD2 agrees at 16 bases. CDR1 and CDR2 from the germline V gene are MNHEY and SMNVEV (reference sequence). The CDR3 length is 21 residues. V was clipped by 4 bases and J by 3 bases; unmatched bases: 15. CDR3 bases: TGTGCCAGCAGTTCGGACCTCCCGGGACTAGCGGGGGGGCCGTTCTACAATGAGCAGTTCTTC. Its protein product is CASSSDLPGLAGGPFYNEQFF.

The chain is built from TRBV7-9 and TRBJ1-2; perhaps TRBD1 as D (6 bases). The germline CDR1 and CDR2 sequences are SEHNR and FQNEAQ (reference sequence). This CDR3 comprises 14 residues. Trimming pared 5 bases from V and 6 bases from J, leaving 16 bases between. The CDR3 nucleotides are TGTGCCAGCAGCCCCACACAGGGTGAGAATGGCTACACCTTC. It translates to CASSPTQGENGYTF.

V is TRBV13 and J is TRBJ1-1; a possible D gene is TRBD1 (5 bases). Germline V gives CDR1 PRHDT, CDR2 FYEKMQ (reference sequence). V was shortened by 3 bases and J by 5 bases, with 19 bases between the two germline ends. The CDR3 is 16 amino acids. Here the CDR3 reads CASSFPGSTDGTEAFF. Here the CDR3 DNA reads TGTGCCAGCAGCTTCCCAGGGTCAACCGATGGGACTGAAGCTTTCTTT.

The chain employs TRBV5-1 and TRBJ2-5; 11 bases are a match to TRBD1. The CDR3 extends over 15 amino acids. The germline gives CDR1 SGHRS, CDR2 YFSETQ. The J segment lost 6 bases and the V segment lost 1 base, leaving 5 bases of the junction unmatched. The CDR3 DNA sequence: TGCGCCAGCAGCTTGTCCGGACAGGGGGCGAAGACCCAGTACTTC. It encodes CASSLSGQGAKTQYF.

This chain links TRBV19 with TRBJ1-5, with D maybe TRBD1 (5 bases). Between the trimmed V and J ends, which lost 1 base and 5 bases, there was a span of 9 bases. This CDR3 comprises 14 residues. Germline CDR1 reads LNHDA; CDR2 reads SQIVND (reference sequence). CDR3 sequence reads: CASSIVEGHQPQHF. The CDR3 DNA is TGTGCCAGTAGTATAGTCGAGGGGCATCAGCCCCAGCATTTT.

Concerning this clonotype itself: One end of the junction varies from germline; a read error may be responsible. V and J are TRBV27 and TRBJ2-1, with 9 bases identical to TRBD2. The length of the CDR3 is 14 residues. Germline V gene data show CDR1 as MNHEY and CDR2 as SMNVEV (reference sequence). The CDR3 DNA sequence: TGTGCCAGCAGTTTAGCGGGGGGGCCAAATGAGCAGTTTTTC. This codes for CASSLAGGPNEQFF.

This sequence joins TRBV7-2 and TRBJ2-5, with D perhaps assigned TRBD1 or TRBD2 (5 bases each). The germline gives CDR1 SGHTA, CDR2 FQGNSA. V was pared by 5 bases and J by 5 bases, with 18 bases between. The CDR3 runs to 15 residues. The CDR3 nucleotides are TGTGCCAGCAGCCCGCCGGTTATTTGGGGGGAGACCCAGTACTTC. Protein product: CASSPPVIWGETQYF.

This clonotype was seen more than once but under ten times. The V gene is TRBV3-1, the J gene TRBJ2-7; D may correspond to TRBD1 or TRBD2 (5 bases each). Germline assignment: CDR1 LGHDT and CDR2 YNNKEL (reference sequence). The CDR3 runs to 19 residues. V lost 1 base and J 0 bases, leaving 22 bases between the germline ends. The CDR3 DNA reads TGTGCCAGCAGCCAAGTGGGGGATACGGGCGTTAAGAGCTCCTACGAGCAGTACTTC. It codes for CASSQVGDTGVKSSYEQYF.

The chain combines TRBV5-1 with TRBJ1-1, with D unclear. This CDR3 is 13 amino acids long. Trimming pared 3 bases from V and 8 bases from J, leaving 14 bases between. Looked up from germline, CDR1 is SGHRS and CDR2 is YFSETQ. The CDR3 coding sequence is TGCGCCAGCAGCTGGACGGCGGAGAGGGAAGCTTTCTTT. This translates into CASSWTAEREAFF.

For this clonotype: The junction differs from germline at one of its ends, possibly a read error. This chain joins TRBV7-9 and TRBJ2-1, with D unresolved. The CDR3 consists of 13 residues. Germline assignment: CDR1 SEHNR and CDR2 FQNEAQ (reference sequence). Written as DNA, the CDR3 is TGTGCCAGCACCTTAGGCATTTACAATGAGCAGTTCTTC. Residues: CASTLGIYNEQFF.